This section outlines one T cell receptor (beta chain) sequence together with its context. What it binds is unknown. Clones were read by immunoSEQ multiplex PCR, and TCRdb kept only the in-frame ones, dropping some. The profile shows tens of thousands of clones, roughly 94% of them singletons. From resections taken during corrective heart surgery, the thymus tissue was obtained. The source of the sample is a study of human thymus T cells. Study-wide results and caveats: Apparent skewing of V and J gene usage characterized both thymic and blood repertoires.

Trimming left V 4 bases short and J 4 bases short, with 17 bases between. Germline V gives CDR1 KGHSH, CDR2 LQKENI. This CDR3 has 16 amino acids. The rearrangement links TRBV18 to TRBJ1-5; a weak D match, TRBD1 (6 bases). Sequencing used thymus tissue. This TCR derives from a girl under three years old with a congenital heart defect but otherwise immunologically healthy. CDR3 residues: CASSRLPIQGNQPQHF. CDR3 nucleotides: TGTGCCAGCTCACGATTGCCGATACAGGGTAATCAGCCCCAGCATTTT.